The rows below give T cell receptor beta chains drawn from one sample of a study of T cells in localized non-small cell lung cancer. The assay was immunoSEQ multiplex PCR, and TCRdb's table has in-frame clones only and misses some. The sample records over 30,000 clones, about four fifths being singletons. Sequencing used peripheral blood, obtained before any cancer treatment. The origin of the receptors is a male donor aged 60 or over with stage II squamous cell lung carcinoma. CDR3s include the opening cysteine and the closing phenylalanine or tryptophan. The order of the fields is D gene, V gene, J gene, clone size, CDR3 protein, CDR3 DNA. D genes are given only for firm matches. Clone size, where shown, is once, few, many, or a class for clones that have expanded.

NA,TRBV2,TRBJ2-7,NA,CASSEPGIESYEQYF,TGTGCCAGCAGTGAACCGGGAATAGAGTCCTACGAGCAGTACTTC
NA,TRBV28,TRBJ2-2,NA,CASSSRAGGELFF,TGTGCCAGCAGTTCTCGGGCCGGCGGGGAGCTGTTTTTT
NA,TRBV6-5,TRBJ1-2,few,CASSYGRGGNYGYTF,TGTGCCAGCAGTTACGGTCGCGGGGGTAACTATGGCTACACCTTC
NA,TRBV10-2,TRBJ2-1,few,CASSDVGKGLNEQFF,TGCGCCAGCAGTGACGTCGGGAAGGGGCTCAATGAGCAGTTCTTC
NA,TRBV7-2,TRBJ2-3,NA,CASKKGALGDTQYF,TGTGCCAGCAAAAAGGGTGCCTTAGGGGATACGCAGTATTTT
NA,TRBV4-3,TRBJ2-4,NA,CASSQANSNIQYF,TGCGCCAGCAGCCAAGCCAACAGCAACATTCAGTACTTC
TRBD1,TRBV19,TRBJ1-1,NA,CASSIDRGGTEAFF,TGTGCCAGTAGTATCGACAGGGGTGGCACTGAAGCTTTCTTT
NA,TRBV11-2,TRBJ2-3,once,CASSLWTDTQYF,TGTGCCAGCAGCTTATGGACAGATACGCAGTATTTT
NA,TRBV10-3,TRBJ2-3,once,CAIGLPRGRDTQYF,TGTGCCATCGGGCTACCTCGGGGCCGGGATACGCAGTATTTT
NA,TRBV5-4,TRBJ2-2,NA,CASSFGGTNTGELFF,TGTGCCAGCAGCTTTGGGGGTACGAACACCGGGGAGCTGTTTTTT
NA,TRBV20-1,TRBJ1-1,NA,CSALGDTEAFF,TGCAGTGCACTGGGGGACACTGAAGCTTTCTTT
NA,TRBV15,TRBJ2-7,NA,CATSRDPTYEQYF,TGTGCCACCAGCAGGGACCCGACCTACGAGCAGTACTTC
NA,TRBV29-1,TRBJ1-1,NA,CSVSHGNTEAFF,TGCAGCGTATCACATGGGAACACTGAAGCTTTCTTT
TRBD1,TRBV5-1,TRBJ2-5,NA,CASSSTGGQETQYF,TGCGCCAGCAGCTCAACAGGGGGACAAGAGACCCAGTACTTC
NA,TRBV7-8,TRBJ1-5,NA,CASSWNQGYGNQPQHF,TGTGCCAGCAGCTGGAACCAGGGTTACGGCAATCAGCCCCAGCATTTT
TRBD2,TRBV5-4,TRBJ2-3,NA,CASSLRTSGMSTDTQYF,TGTGCCAGCAGCTTACGGACTAGCGGGATGAGCACAGATACGCAGTATTTT
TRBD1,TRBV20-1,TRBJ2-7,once,CSADDRDEQYF,TGCAGTGCTGATGACAGGGACGAGCAGTACTTC
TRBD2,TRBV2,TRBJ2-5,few,CASSYNRLAPQETQYF,TGTGCCAGCAGTTACAACAGACTAGCCCCCCAAGAGACCCAGTACTTC
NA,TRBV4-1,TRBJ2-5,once,CASSHSYQETQYF,TGCGCCAGCAGCCATTCCTACCAAGAGACCCAGTACTTC
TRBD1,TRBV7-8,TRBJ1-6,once,CASRTGQTPSISYNSPLHF,TGTGCCAGCAGGACGGGACAGACCCCTTCTATTTCCTATAATTCACCCCTCCACTTT
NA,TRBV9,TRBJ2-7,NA,CASSVDSRTYEQYF,TGTGCCAGCAGCGTAGACAGTAGAACCTACGAGCAGTACTTC
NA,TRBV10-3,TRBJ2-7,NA,CAISAMGPGPTLTEQYF,TGTGCCATCAGCGCCATGGGGCCGGGCCCAACCCTAACCGAGCAGTACTTC
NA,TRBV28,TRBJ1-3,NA,CASRGERRSGNTIYF,TGTGCCAGCAGGGGGGAGCGACGCTCTGGAAACACCATATATTTT
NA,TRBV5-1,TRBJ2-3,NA,CASSFVRGGHTDTQYF,TGCGCCAGCAGCTTTGTCAGGGGAGGTCACACAGATACGCAGTATTTT
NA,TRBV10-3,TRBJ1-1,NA,CAISPTNTEAFF,TGTGCCATCAGTCCGACGAACACTGAAGCTTTCTTT
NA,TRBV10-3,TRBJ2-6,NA,CAISESPGADSGANVLTF,TGTGCCATCAGTGAGTCCCCAGGGGCAGACTCTGGGGCCAACGTCCTGACTTTC
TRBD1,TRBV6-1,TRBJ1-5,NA,CASRDGGTGNQPQHF,TGTGCCAGCAGAGATGGCGGGACAGGCAATCAGCCCCAGCATTTT
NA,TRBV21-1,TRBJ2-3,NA,CASKRPEEGTSTDTQYF,TGTGCCAGCAAACGCCCGGAGGAGGGGACTAGCACAGATACGCAGTATTTT
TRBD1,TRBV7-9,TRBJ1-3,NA,CASSFPDRGGGNTIYF,TGTGCCAGCAGCTTCCCCGACAGGGGGGGAGGAAACACCATATATTTT
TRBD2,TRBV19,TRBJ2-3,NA,CASSIMAGGDTQYF,TGTGCCAGTAGTATAATGGCGGGAGGAGATACGCAGTATTTT
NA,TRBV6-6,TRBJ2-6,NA,CASSFEGGTGANVLTF,TGTGCCAGCAGTTTCGAAGGGGGGACTGGGGCCAACGTCCTGACTTTC